The 3 T cell receptor beta chains below all came from one sample that was sequenced in a study of PD-1 blockade in classical Hodgkin lymphoma. TCRdb's copy holds only in-frame clones and misses some; the assay was immunoSEQ multiplex PCR. The sample carries fewer than 100,000 clones, around 93% recorded once. Time point in this sample: cycle 4 day 1 (C4D1), after less than 7 weeks of nivolumab. Each of the patients experienced relapse following autologous stem cell transplantation, and their brentuximab vedotin exposure differed. The material was peripheral blood mononuclear cells (PBMCs), obtained before the fourth cycle of nivolumab. These receptors originate from a human donor with classical Hodgkin lymphoma.

In DNA form, the CDR3 reads TGTGCCAGCGGGCGCAGAGGGGGGGGGAGGGCCTTAGGGGAGCAGTTCTTC. This sequence encodes CASGRRGGGRALGEQFF. This chain connects TRBV28 to TRBJ2-1, with D perhaps TRBD2 (7 bases). The CDR3 length is 17 residues. The ends were cut back, 8 bases at V and 10 bases at J, with 30 bases in the middle. From germline, CDR1 is MDHEN and CDR2 SYDVKM.

Only one count was recorded for this clone. The chain joins TRBV28 to TRBJ1-1, with D hard to call. Trimming stripped 8 bases from V and 1 base from J, with 14 bases between. Germline V lookup: CDR1 MDHEN, CDR2 SYDVKM. The CDR3 has 14 residues. The CDR3 nucleotides are TGTGCCAGCCTCGCACCGTATGGGAACACTGAAGCTTTCTTT. It is translated as CASLAPYGNTEAFF.

The rearrangement joins TRBV25-1 to TRBJ2-5; no firm D call. The germline V gene has CDR1 MGHDK and CDR2 SYGVNS. CDR3 length: 13 residues. Trimming took 6 bases from V and 3 from J, leaving 11 bases between them. The CDR3 loop is CASSDGRKETQYF. For the CDR3, the DNA is TGTGCCAGCAGCGATGGAAGGAAAGAGACCCAGTACTTC.